This T cell receptor (beta chain) was captured in a study of T cell repertoires in cytomegalovirus infection. The germline CDR1 and CDR2 sequences are SGHRS and YFSETQ. The CDR3 is made up of 13 amino acids. V was cut by 2 bases and J by 7 bases, with 12 bases left in between. TCRdb used MiXCR to reprocess the reads, holding one entry per CDR3 protein. The sample holds 740,000 or so distinct CDR3 sequences, less than 40% seen once. This clonotype was obtained from a human donor in good health (CMV status not recorded). Some clones in this sample may be carry-over from other donors' samples. Sequencing input: PBMCs. The V gene is TRBV5-1, the J gene TRBJ1-1, with D perhaps matching TRBD1 (6 bases). In nucleotides, the CDR3 is TGCGCCAGCAGCTTACGGTCAGGGGATGAAGCTTTCTTT. It is translated as CASSLRSGDEAFF.